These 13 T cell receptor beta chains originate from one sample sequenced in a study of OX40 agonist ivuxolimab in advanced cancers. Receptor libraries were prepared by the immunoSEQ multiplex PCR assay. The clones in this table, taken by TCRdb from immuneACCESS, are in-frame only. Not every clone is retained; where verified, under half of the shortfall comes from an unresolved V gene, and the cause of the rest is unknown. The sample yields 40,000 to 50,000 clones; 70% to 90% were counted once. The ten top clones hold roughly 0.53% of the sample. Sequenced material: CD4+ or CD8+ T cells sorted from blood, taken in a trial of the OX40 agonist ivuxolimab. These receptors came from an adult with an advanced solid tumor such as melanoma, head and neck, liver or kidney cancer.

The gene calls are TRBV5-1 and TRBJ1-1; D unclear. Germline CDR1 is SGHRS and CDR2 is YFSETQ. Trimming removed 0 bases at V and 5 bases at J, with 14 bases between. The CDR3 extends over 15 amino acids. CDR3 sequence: CASSLEGDPGTEAFF. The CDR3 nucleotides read TGCGCCAGCAGCTTGGAGGGCGACCCGGGGACTGAAGCTTTCTTT.

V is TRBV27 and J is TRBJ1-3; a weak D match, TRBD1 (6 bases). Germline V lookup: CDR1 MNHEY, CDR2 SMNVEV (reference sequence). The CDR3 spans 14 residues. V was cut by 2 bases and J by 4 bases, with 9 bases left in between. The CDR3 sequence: CASSLRGAGNTIYF. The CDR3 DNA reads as TGTGCCAGCAGTTTACGGGGGGCCGGAAACACCATATATTTT.

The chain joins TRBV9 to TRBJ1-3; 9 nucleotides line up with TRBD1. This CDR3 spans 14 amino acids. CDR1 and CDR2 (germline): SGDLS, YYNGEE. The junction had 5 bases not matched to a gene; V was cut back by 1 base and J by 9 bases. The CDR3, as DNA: TGTGCCAGCAGCGTAATGGGACAGGGAGGCACCATATATTTT. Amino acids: CASSVMGQGGTIYF.

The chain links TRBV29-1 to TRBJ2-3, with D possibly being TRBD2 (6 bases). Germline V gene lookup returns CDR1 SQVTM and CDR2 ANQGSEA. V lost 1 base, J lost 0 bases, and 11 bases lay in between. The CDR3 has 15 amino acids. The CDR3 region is CSVEGWGVSTDTQYF. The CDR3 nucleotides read TGCAGCGTTGAAGGTTGGGGGGTTAGCACAGATACGCAGTATTTT.

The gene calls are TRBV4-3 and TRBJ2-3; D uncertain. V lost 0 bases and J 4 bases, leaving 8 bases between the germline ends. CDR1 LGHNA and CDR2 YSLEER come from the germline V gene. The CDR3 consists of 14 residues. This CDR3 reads CASSQDLAADTQYF. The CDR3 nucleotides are TGCGCCAGCAGCCAAGATTTGGCTGCAGATACGCAGTATTTT.

In DNA form, the CDR3 reads TGTGCCAGCAGTTACTCGACAGTCGGAAACACCATATATTTT. This translates into CASSYSTVGNTIYF. The V call is TRBV6-5, the J call TRBJ1-3, with D perhaps matching TRBD1 (5 bases). Per the germline V gene, CDR1 is MNHEY and CDR2 is SVGAGI. V was clipped by 0 bases and J by 4 bases, with 7 bases between them. This CDR3 contains 14 residues.

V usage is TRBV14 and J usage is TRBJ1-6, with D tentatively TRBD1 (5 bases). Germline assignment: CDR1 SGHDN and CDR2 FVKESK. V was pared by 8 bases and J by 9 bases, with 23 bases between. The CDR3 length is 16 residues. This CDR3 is CASPFCPGAEGSPLHF. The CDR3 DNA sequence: TGTGCCAGCCCCTTTTGCCCCGGGGCCGAGGGTTCACCCCTCCACTTT.

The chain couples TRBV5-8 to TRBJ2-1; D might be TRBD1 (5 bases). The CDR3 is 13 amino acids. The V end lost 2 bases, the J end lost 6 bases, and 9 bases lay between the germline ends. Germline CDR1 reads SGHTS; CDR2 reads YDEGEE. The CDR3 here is CASSFSDTNEQFF. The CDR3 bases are TGTGCCAGCAGCTTCTCGGACACCAATGAGCAGTTCTTC.

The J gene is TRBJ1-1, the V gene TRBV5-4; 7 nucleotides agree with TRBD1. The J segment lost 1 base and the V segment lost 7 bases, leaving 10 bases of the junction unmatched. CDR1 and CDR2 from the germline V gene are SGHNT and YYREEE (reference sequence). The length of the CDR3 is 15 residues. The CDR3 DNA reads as TGTGCCAGCGGAAAGACCGGGACAGCGAACACTGAAGCTTTCTTT. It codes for CASGKTGTANTEAFF.

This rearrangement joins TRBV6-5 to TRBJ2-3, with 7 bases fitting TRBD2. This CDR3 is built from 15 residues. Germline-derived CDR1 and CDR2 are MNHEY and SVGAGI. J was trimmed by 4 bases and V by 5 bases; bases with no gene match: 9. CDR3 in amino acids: CASSPSREGADTQYF. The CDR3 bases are TGTGCCAGCAGTCCCTCGAGGGAGGGTGCAGATACGCAGTATTTT.

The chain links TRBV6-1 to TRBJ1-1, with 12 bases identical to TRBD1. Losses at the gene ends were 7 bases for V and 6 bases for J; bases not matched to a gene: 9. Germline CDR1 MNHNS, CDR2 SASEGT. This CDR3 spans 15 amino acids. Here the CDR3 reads CASTSTRDRGPEAFF. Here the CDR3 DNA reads TGTGCCAGCACGTCCACCCGGGACAGGGGGCCTGAAGCTTTCTTT.

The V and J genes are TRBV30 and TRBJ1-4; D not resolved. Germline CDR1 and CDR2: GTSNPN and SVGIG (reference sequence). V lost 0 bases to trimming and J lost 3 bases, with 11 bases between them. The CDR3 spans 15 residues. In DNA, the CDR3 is TGTGCCTGGAGTGTAGGAGGGAACCCTAATGAAAAACTGTTTTTT. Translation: CAWSVGGNPNEKLFF.

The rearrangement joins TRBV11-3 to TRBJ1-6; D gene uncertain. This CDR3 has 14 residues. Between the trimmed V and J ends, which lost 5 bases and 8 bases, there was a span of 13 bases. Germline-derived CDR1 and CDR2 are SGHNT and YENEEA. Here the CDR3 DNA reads TGTGCCAGCAGCCCCCGGGAGGCCTATTCACCCCTCCACTTT. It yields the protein CASSPREAYSPLHF. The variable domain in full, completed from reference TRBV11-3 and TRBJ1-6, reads EAGVVQSPRYKIIEKKQPVAFWCNPISGHNTLYWYLQNLGQGPELLIRYENEEAVDDSQLPKDRFSAERLKGVDSTLKIQPAELGDSAVYLCASSPREAYSPLHFGNGTRLTVT.